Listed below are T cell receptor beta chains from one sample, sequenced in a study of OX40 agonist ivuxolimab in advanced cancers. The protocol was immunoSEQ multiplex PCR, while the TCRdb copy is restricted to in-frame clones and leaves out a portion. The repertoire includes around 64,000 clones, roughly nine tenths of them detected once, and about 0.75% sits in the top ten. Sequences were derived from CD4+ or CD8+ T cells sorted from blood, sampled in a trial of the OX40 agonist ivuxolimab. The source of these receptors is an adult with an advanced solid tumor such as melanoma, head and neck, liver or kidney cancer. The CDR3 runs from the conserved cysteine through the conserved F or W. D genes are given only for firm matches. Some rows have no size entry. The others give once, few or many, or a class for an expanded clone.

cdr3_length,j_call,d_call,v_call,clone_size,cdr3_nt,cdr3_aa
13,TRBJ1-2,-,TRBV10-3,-,TGTGCCATCAGGATGGAAGCTAACTATGGCTACACCTTC,CAIRMEANYGYTF
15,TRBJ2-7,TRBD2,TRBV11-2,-,TGTGCCAGCAGCTTAGTGCTAGCGGGAGCTTACGAGCAGTACTTC,CASSLVLAGAYEQYF
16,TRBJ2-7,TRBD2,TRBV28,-,TGTGCCTCACGCGCCGGGGGGAGGACCCAATGGGCCGAGCAGTACTTC,CASRAGGRTQWAEQYF
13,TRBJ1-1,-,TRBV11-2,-,TGTGCCAGCAGCTCCAAGGAGTCCACTGAAGCTTTCTTT,CASSSKESTEAFF
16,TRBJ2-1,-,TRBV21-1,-,TGTGCCAGCAGCAAAGATGCTAGCGGGAGTCCCGATGAGCAGTTCTTC,CASSKDASGSPDEQFF
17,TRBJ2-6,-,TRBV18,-,TGTGCCAGCTCACCACGGGGCGACGATGCTGGGGCCAACGTCCTGACTTTC,CASSPRGDDAGANVLTF
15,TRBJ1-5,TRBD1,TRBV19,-,TGTGCCAGTATCCTGGGACAGGGTTACAATCAGCCCCAGCATTTT,CASILGQGYNQPQHF
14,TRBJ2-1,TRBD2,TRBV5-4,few,TGTGCCAGCAATGCGGGACTAGAAGCTGATGAGCAGTTCTTC,CASNAGLEADEQFF
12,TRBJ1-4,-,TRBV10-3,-,TGTGCCATCGGGGGGGGCGATGAAAAACTGTTTTTT,CAIGGGDEKLFF
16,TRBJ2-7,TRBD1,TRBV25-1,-,TGTGCCAGCAGCCAGGCGACCGGGACAGGGGTCTCCGAGCAGTACTTC,CASSQATGTGVSEQYF
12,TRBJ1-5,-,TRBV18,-,TGTGCTAGCTCAGAAGGGGGACAGCCCCAGCATTTT,CASSEGGQPQHF
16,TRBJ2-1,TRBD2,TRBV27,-,TGTGCCAGCAGTCTATATACCGGACTAGCCCTTAATGAGCAGTTCTTC,CASSLYTGLALNEQFF
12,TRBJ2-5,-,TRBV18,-,TGTGCCAGCTCCCACCGGGCAGAGACCCAGTACTTC,CASSHRAETQYF
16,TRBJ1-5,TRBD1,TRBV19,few,TGTGCCAGTAGTCCCCTGGACAGGATGAGCAATCAGCCCCAGCATTTT,CASSPLDRMSNQPQHF
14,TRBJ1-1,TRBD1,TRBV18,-,TGTGCCAGCTCCACAGGGGGCACGAACACTGAAGCTTTCTTT,CASSTGGTNTEAFF
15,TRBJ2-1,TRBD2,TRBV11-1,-,TGTGCCAGCAGCTTAGGGCTAGCGGGAGGTAATGAGCAGTTCTTC,CASSLGLAGGNEQFF
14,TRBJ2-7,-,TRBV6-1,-,TGTGCCAGCAGTCCCATGTCTCCCACTTACGAGCAGTACTTC,CASSPMSPTYEQYF
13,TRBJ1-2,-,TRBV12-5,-,TGTGCTAGTGTTTTGAACTCAAACTATGGCTACACCTTC,CASVLNSNYGYTF
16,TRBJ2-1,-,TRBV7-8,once,TGTGCCAGCAGCTTGGACCGGGACAAAACCTACAATGAGCAGTTCTTC,CASSLDRDKTYNEQFF
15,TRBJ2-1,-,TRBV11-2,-,TGTGCCAGCAGCTTAGATACAGGCCCCTACAATGAGCAGTTCTTC,CASSLDTGPYNEQFF
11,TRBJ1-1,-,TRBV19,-,TGTGCCAGTGCAGGGAGCACTGAAGCTTTCTTT,CASAGSTEAFF
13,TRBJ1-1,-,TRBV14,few,TGTGCCAGCAGCCAATATCTGAGGACTGAAGCTTTCTTT,CASSQYLRTEAFF
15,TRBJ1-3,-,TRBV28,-,TGTGCCAGCAGTAGCGGACAGTCCTCTGGAAACACCATATATTTT,CASSSGQSSGNTIYF
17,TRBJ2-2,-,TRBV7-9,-,TGTGCCAGCAGCCCGAACCGGCAGCTAATAAACACCGGGGAGCTGTTTTTT,CASSPNRQLINTGELFF
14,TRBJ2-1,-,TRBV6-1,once,TGTGCCAGCAGTGAAAAGGGCTCCTACAATGAGCAGTTCTTC,CASSEKGSYNEQFF
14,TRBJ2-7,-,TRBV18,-,TGTGCCAGCTCACCCCCGGGACGGGAGTACGAGCAGTACTTC,CASSPPGREYEQYF
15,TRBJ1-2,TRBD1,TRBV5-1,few,TGCGCCAGCAGCGTAGGACAGGCCTATAACTATGGCTACACCTTC,CASSVGQAYNYGYTF
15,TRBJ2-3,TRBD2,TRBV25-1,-,TGTGCCAGCAGTACAATAGCGGGGGGCACAGATACGCAGTATTTT,CASSTIAGGTDTQYF
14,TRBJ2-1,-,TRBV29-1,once,TGCAGCGTTGACGAAAGGGCGTCCTACAATGAGCAGTTCTTC,CSVDERASYNEQFF
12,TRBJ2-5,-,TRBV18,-,TGTGCCAGCTCACCCTCGGGTGAGACCCAGTACTTC,CASSPSGETQYF
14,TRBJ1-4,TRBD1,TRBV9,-,TGTGCCAGCAGCGTCGGGACAGGGTTTGACAAACTGTTTTTT,CASSVGTGFDKLFF
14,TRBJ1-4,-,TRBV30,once,TGTGCCTGGAGTCCCCTGAAGACTAATGAAAAACTGTTTTTT,CAWSPLKTNEKLFF
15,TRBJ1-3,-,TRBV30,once,TGTGCCTGGAGTGTGGGGAGATCCCCTGGAAACACCATATATTTT,CAWSVGRSPGNTIYF
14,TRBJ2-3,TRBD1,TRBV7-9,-,TGTGCCAGCAGCCCGACAGGGAGCGCAGATACGCAGTATTTT,CASSPTGSADTQYF
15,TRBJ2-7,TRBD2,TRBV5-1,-,TGCGCCAGCAGCCAGGCGTCCGGGAGGGCGTGGGAGCAGTACTTC,CASSQASGRAWEQYF
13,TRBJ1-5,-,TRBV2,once,TGTGCCAGCAGTGAAAGGGGATCTCAGCCCCAGCATTTT,CASSERGSQPQHF
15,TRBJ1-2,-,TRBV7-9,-,TGTGCCAGCAGCCTATCGGCAGGGTGGAACTATGGCTACACCTTC,CASSLSAGWNYGYTF
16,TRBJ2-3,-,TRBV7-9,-,TGTGCCAGCAGCTACCGGGAGAAACGGGCTTTGGATACGCAGTATTTT,CASSYREKRALDTQYF
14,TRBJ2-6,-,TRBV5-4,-,TGTGCCAGCAGCTTGGGTCCTGGGGCCAACGTCCTGACTTTC,CASSLGPGANVLTF
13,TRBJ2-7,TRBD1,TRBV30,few,TGTGCCTTCTCCTCACAGGGGTTGGGGGAGCAGTACTTC,CAFSSQGLGEQYF
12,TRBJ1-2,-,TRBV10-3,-,TGTGCCATCACGGCGGGGGCGCATGGCTACACCTTC,CAITAGAHGYTF
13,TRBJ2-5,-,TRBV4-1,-,TGCGCCAGCAGCCCCCCGGGCCAAGAGACCCAGTACTTC,CASSPPGQETQYF
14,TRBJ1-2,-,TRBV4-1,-,TGCGCCAGCAGCCCGGATGGGCAAGGGTATGGCTACACCTTC,CASSPDGQGYGYTF
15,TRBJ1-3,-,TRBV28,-,TGTGCCAGCAGTCCGGACCTCCGCTCTGGAAACACCATATATTTT,CASSPDLRSGNTIYF
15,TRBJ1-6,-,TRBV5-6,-,TGTGCCAGCAGCTTGGACCGTTCCTATAATTCACCCCTCCACTTT,CASSLDRSYNSPLHF